One and the same sample provided the 18 T cell receptor beta chains below, sequenced in a study of T cell responses to AZD1222 COVID-19 vaccine. Sequencing used immunoSEQ multiplex PCR; TCRdb keeps in-frame clones, though not all of them. Of about 59,000 clones in the sample, around 83% are singletons; the top ten hold over 15%. Specimen: peripheral blood, collected on day 0 of AZD1222 vaccination. The receptors originated from an adult in good health.

V is TRBV5-1 and J is TRBJ1-1; the D gene is possibly TRBD1 (6 bases). Per the germline V gene, CDR1 is SGHRS and CDR2 is YFSETQ. The CDR3 runs to 15 residues. V was clipped by 4 bases and J by 4 bases, with 17 bases between them. The CDR3 sequence is CASSPTGPPATEAFF. CDR3 coding DNA: TGCGCCAGCAGCCCCACAGGGCCCCCGGCCACTGAAGCTTTCTTT.

The rearrangement links TRBV19 to TRBJ1-5; TRBD1 matches 9 bases. Trimming took 6 bases from V and 9 from J; bases not matched to a gene: 12. CDR1 is LNHDA and CDR2 is SQIVND in the germline V gene (reference sequence). The CDR3 has 15 amino acids. CDR3 nucleotide sequence: TGTGCCAGTAGCAACCCTCAGGGACAGGGTTCGCCCCAGCATTTT. Residues: CASSNPQGQGSPQHF.

The chain recombines TRBV10-3 with TRBJ1-5; tentatively, D is TRBD1 (6 bases). The CDR3 length is 12 residues. Germline assignment: CDR1 ENHRY and CDR2 SYGVKD. V gave up 8 bases and J gave up 4 bases, with 9 bases separating them. This CDR3 reads CAIGQRNQPQHF. CDR3 sequence (DNA): TGTGCCATCGGACAGAGGAATCAGCCCCAGCATTTT.

The chain links TRBV18 to TRBJ2-5, with D possibly being TRBD1 or TRBD2 (6 bases each). The CDR3 sequence is 16 residues long. V lost 6 bases and J 4 bases, leaving 21 bases between the germline ends. Germline CDR1 reads KGHSH; CDR2 reads LQKENI. CDR3 sequence reads: CASSPFREGGRETQYF. CDR3 coding DNA: TGTGCCAGCTCCCCCTTCAGGGAAGGGGGGCGAGAGACCCAGTACTTC.

The chain carries TRBV7-9 and TRBJ2-1; 8 bases line up with TRBD1. The CDR3 sequence is 15 residues long. Germline V gene data show CDR1 as SEHNR and CDR2 as FQNEAQ (reference sequence). Unmatched junction bases numbered 9, after V lost 5 bases and J lost 6 bases. The CDR3 loop is CASSVGQGIGNEQFF. In DNA, the CDR3 is TGTGCCAGCAGCGTAGGACAGGGAATAGGCAATGAGCAGTTCTTC.

This clone has only a few counts. The chain couples TRBV4-1 to TRBJ2-2; TRBD2 is a possible D gene (6 bases). Trimming took off 2 bases at V and 5 bases at J, with 15 bases between the two ends. This CDR3 is 16 amino acids long. Germline V gene sequence: CDR1 MGHRA, CDR2 YSYEKL. The DNA for the CDR3 is TGCGCCAGCAGCCAATACCCGGGAGTAAGGACCGGGGAGCTGTTTTTT. Translation gives CASSQYPGVRTGELFF.

V gene TRBV7-8 combines with J gene TRBJ1-5; D is uncertain. V was cut by 4 bases and J by 0 bases, with 10 bases left in between. This CDR3 has 15 residues. Germline V gene sequence: CDR1 SGHVS, CDR2 FQNEAQ. For the CDR3, the DNA is TGTGCCAGCAGCTCACAGTCTTATAGCAATCAGCCCCAGCATTTT. It yields the protein CASSSQSYSNQPQHF. Using reference TRBV7-8 and TRBJ1-5 for the parts outside the CDR3, the full variable domain is GAGVSQSPRYKVAKRGQDVALRCDPISGHVSLFWYQQALGQGPEFLTYFQNEAQLDKSGLPSDRFFAERPEGSVSTLKIQRTQQEDSAVYLCASSSQSYSNQPQHFGDGTRLSIL.

This sequence joins TRBV19 and TRBJ1-5; D unclear. V lost 6 bases to trimming and J lost 0 bases, with 12 bases between them. The CDR3 contains 15 residues. Germline V gene lookup returns CDR1 LNHDA and CDR2 SQIVND (reference sequence). DNA of the CDR3: TGTGCCAGTAGCGGGCTTCCCCATAGCAATCAGCCCCAGCATTTT. Translated: CASSGLPHSNQPQHF.

The chain links TRBV5-1 to TRBJ2-7; the D gene is possibly TRBD2 (6 bases). V was clipped by 6 bases and J by 2 bases, with 21 bases between them. The length of the CDR3 is 16 residues. Germline V gene data show CDR1 as SGHRS and CDR2 as YFSETQ. The CDR3 nucleotides are TGCGCCAGCACCCCGGTAGGGCGGGATCCGGCCTACGAGCAGTACTTC. It yields the protein CASTPVGRDPAYEQYF.

Points on this clone: This same CDR3 is encoded by further DNA sequences in the sample. This chain connects TRBV29-1 to TRBJ1-1; tentative D call: TRBD1 (5 bases). The V and J ends lost 3 bases and 4 bases respectively, with 12 bases between them. Germline assignment: CDR1 SQVTM and CDR2 ANQGSEA. The CDR3 contains 13 residues. CDR3 in amino acids: CSVERGGGTEAFF. The CDR3, as DNA: TGCAGCGTTGAGAGGGGAGGAGGCACTGAAGCTTTCTTT. The full variable domain, completed using reference TRBV29-1 and TRBJ1-1, is SAVISQKPSRDICQRGTSLTIQCQVDSQVTMMFWYRQQPGQSLTLIATANQGSEATYESGFVIDKFPISRPNLTFSTLTVSNMSPEDSSIYLCSVERGGGTEAFFGQGTRLTVV.

Here the CDR3 reads CASSLGEGRMETQYF. The CDR3 DNA reads TGTGCCAGCAGCCTCGGGGAGGGGCGCATGGAGACCCAGTACTTC. This chain links TRBV5-6 with TRBJ2-5; TRBD2 matches 7 bases. Trimming removed 4 bases from V and 5 bases from J; junction bases left unmatched: 11. CDR1 SGHDT and CDR2 YYEEEE come from the germline V gene. The CDR3 runs 15 residues.

This sequence joins TRBV7-9 and TRBJ2-7; D remains ambiguous. The CDR3 totals 13 residues. Germline CDR1 and CDR2: SEHNR and FQNEAQ (reference sequence). Trimming removed 5 bases at V and 0 bases at J, with 8 bases between. The CDR3 DNA sequence: TGTGCCAGCAGCCCGAGGAGCTCCTACGAGCAGTACGTC. This sequence encodes CASSPRSSYEQYV.

The genes are TRBV5-1 and TRBJ1-2; no clear D gene. With 7 bases removed from V and 0 bases from J, the gap between germline ends came to 10 bases. The CDR3 runs to 13 residues. Germline V gives CDR1 SGHRS, CDR2 YFSETQ. Here the CDR3 reads CASSATTNYGYTF. CDR3 sequence (DNA): TGCGCCAGCTCGGCGACCACTAACTATGGCTACACCTTC. Variable domain in full (rest from reference TRBV5-1 and TRBJ1-2): KAGVTQTPRYLIKTRGQQVTLSCSPISGHRSVSWYQQTPGQGLQFLFEYFSETQRNKGNFPGRFSGRQFSNSRSEMNVSTLELGDSALYLCASSATTNYGYTFGSGTRLTVV.

The V call is TRBV28, the J call TRBJ1-3; D is unclear. The CDR3 consists of 14 residues. The V end lost 5 bases, the J end lost 0 bases, and 8 bases lay between the germline ends. Per the germline V gene, CDR1 is MDHEN and CDR2 is SYDVKM. In nucleotides, the CDR3 is TGTGCCAGCAGTACACATGTCTCTGGAAACACCATATATTTT. Residues: CASSTHVSGNTIYF.

The genes are TRBV3-1 (or the pseudogene TRBV3-2) and TRBJ1-2; no definite D call. V was cut by 4 bases and J by 0 bases, with 12 bases left in between. The CDR3 contains 15 residues. Per germline, CDR1 LGHDT and CDR2 YNNKEL (reference sequence). The CDR3 DNA reads as TGTGCCAGCAGCCCCATGGAAAGGACTAACTATGGCTACACCTTC. It encodes CASSPMERTNYGYTF.

This rearrangement joins TRBV6-2 or TRBV6-3 to TRBJ2-3; perhaps TRBD1 as D (5 bases). V shed 6 bases and J shed 1 base, with 17 bases lying between them. This CDR3 is 16 amino acids long. The germline V gene encodes CDR1 MNHEY and CDR2 SVGEGT. The CDR3 DNA reads as TGTGCCAGCAGCCCTGGGGCTTTTCACCGCACAGATACGCAGTATTTT. Translating gives CASSPGAFHRTDTQYF.

This clone has a single count. The rearrangement joins TRBV11-2 to TRBJ2-5; D is possibly TRBD2 (5 bases). This CDR3 comprises 14 residues. Trimming took 6 bases from V and 4 from J, leaving 15 bases between them. Germline assignment: CDR1 SGHAT and CDR2 FQNNGV. For the CDR3, the DNA is TGTGCCAGCAGTTTGGAAAGCGGATTAGAGACCCAGTACTTC. Its translation is CASSLESGLETQYF.

This clone was observed a single time. This chain joins TRBV11-3 and TRBJ2-3; 9 nucleotides align to TRBD2. Trimming at V came to 5 bases and at J to 2 bases, leaving 8 bases not matched to a gene. Germline V gene data show CDR1 as SGHNT and CDR2 as YENEEA. The CDR3 totals 16 residues. CDR3 amino acids: CASSPGSSGNTDTQYF. Here the CDR3 DNA reads TGTGCCAGCAGCCCCGGGTCTAGCGGGAACACAGATACGCAGTATTTT.